This T cell receptor (beta chain) originates from a study of a mutant IDH1 vaccine in newly diagnosed glioma. Note on this clone: Its antigen is not known.

Findings and limits, study-wide: With respect to changes in top peripheral T cell clonotypes, pseudoprogression seemed unrelated.

Measured with immunoSEQ multiplex PCR; TCRdb has only the in-frame clones, and not every one. The sample records tens of thousands of clones, 75% to 90% being singletons. Time point meaning: baseline, week 1 (first vaccination visit). The treatment: pre-vaccination baseline after standard-of-care therapy. Astrocytomas that were new, WHO grade 3 or 4, IDH1-mutant and ATRX-lost were present in the donors. This CDR3 is 18 amino acids long. The germline V gene encodes CDR1 LNHDA and CDR2 SQIVND (reference sequence). The ends were cut back, 1 base at V and 0 bases at J, with 13 bases in the middle. This TCR came from a woman aged 40 to 55 with glioma. This specimen was PBMCs, taken from a glioma patient treated with radiotherapy, temozolomide or both. The rearrangement links TRBV19 to TRBJ2-6, with TRBD2 as a possible D gene (5 bases). The CDR3 loop is CASSIGGGTYSGANVLTF. The CDR3 region has the DNA TGTGCCAGTAGTATAGGCGGAGGAACCTACTCTGGGGCCAACGTCCTGACTTTC.